The clone carrying this T cell receptor (beta chain) was picked up a small number of times. The record originates from a study of cytomegalovirus exposure and HLA in healthy donors. Whole-study context: A preliminary data release comprised around 90 million unique TCRs obtained from HLA-typed donors.

The PCR used 60 Vbeta and 13 Jbeta primers. Authors' methods: As a later analysis found, there were 80 million or so unique TCR beta chains, of which roughly 11 million were shared. Here immunoSEQ multiplex PCR was the method, and the copy in TCRdb shows in-frame clones only, minus some. That table furnishes V, J and clone size, whereas the DNA furnished D and trimming. The sample carries 100,000 or so clones, about 70% recorded once. The CDR3 has 14 residues. CDR1 is MNHNY, CDR2 SVGAGI, per germline (reference sequence). The trim removed 6 bases at V and 1 base at J, leaving 1 base unmatched. V is TRBV6-6 and J is TRBJ1-5; 9 bases map to TRBD1. The source is a man aged 50 or older in good health and CMV-seropositive. Sample: PBMCs. The DNA of the CDR3 is TGTGCCAGCAGCGGACAGGGGAGCAATCAGCCCCAGCATTTT. Protein: CASSGQGSNQPQHF.